Listed here are 27 T cell receptor beta chains from one sample, sequenced in a study of technical replicates of blood from a handful of donors. Repertoires were generated with immunoSEQ multiplex PCR, while TCRdb's copy carries only in-frame clones and drops some. Of 60,000 to 90,000 clones in the sample, just under 97% were seen once. The sequencing input was T cells isolated from PBMCs. These receptors came from a human donor in good health.

The J gene is TRBJ1-6, the V gene TRBV5-4, with D possibly TRBD1 on 5 matching bases. CDR3 length: 16 residues. Deletions cut 0 bases from V and 7 bases from J, with 14 bases between. CDR1 and CDR2 (germline): SGHNT, YYREEE (reference sequence). In nucleotides, the CDR3 is TGTGCCAGCAGCTTGGTCGCGCAGGGCGCGAATTCACCCCTCCACTTT. As protein: CASSLVAQGANSPLHF.

The chain has TRBV18 and TRBJ1-2, with 7 bases aligning to TRBD1. CDR3 length equals 14 residues. V shed 1 base and J 4 bases; nucleotides not matched to a gene: 3. CDR1 KGHSH and CDR2 LQKENI come from the germline V gene. The CDR3 nucleotides are TGTGCCAGCTCACCACGGGGACAGACCTATGGCTACACCTTC. Protein product: CASSPRGQTYGYTF.

The chain carries TRBV4-1 and TRBJ1-1; no clear D. Germline V gene sequence: CDR1 MGHRA, CDR2 YSYEKL. This CDR3 has 15 amino acids. Trimming stripped 6 bases from V and 1 base from J, with 15 bases between. The CDR3 DNA reads as TGCGCCAGCAGGCCTGCGGGAATAGCGAACACTGAAGCTTTCTTT. Encoded protein: CASRPAGIANTEAFF.

In DNA form, the CDR3 reads TGTGCCAGCAGCCTGTGGACAGGGGATTTTGGAAACACCATATATTTT. This gives the protein CASSLWTGDFGNTIYF. V is TRBV5-4 and J is TRBJ1-3; 9 bases line up with TRBD1. After removal of 4 bases from V and 3 bases from J, the junction contained 8 bases not matched to a gene. CDR1 and CDR2 (germline): SGHNT, YYREEE (reference sequence). This CDR3 is 16 amino acids long.

The V gene is TRBV7-2, the J gene TRBJ2-3; 7 bases line up with TRBD2. The CDR3 loop spans 15 amino acids. After removal of 0 bases from V and 3 bases from J, the junction contained 3 bases not matched to a gene. From germline, CDR1 is SGHTA and CDR2 FQGNSA. This CDR3 reads CASSLAGGVTDTQYF. CDR3 bases: TGTGCCAGCAGCTTAGCGGGAGGGGTAACAGATACGCAGTATTTT. Based on the CDR3 plus reference TRBV7-2 and TRBJ2-3, the full variable domain is GAGVSQSPSNKVTEKGKDVELRCDPISGHTALYWYRQSLGQGLEFLIYFQGNSAPDKSGLPSDRFSAERTGGSVSTLTIQRTQQEDSAVYLCASSLAGGVTDTQYFGPGTRLTVL.

This chain uses TRBV11-3 with TRBJ2-2; D unresolved. Per germline, CDR1 SGHNT and CDR2 YENEEA. The ends were cut back, 5 bases at V and 8 bases at J, with 9 bases in the middle. This CDR3 comprises 12 residues. CDR3 amino acids: CASSPMEGELFF. CDR3 DNA: TGTGCCAGCAGCCCAATGGAGGGGGAGCTGTTTTTT.

V and J are TRBV12-5 and TRBJ1-1; 10 nucleotides line up with TRBD1. Unmatched junction bases numbered 9, after V lost 5 bases and J lost 6 bases. Germline assignment: CDR1 LGHNT and CDR2 FRNRAP. The CDR3 extends over 15 amino acids. The CDR3 reads CASGPLGTGVAEAFF. CDR3 in DNA: TGTGCTAGTGGTCCTTTAGGGACAGGGGTAGCTGAAGCTTTCTTT.

This clone has just one count. V gene TRBV6-5 combines with J gene TRBJ1-2, with D possibly TRBD1 on 6 matching bases. This CDR3 region has 15 residues. V lost 5 bases, J lost 6 bases, and 19 bases lay in between. CDR1 and CDR2 (germline): MNHEY, SVGAGI. Here the CDR3 DNA reads TGTGCCAGCAGTCTTCGACAGGACCTGGCTAATGGCTACACCTTC. Translating it yields CASSLRQDLANGYTF.

The chain couples TRBV2 to TRBJ2-7; no clear D. V was cut by 2 bases and J by 8 bases, with 7 bases left in between. The CDR3 consists of 11 residues. Looked up from germline, CDR1 is SNHLY and CDR2 is FYNNEI. The CDR3 reads CASSEMEKQYF. The CDR3 DNA reads TGTGCCAGCAGTGAAATGGAGAAGCAGTACTTC.

The chain employs TRBV7-9 and TRBJ2-5; 8 bases line up with TRBD1. This CDR3 has 15 residues. The germline gives CDR1 SEHNR, CDR2 FQNEAQ (reference sequence). Trimming removed 4 bases from V and 6 bases from J; junction bases left unmatched: 10. The DNA of the CDR3 is TGTGCCAGCAGCTCAGACCTGGACAGGGTACAGACCCAGTACTTC. Translating it yields CASSSDLDRVQTQYF.

The rearrangement uses TRBV9 and TRBJ2-7; 10 bases fit TRBD1. The germline CDR1 and CDR2 sequences are SGDLS and YYNGEE. This CDR3 has 16 amino acids. V gave up 4 bases and J gave up 3 bases; unmatched junction bases: 10. Written as DNA, the CDR3 is TGTGCCAGCAGCCCCAGACAGGGGGCATCGGGCTACGAGCAGTACTTC. Translated, it gives CASSPRQGASGYEQYF.

This chain connects TRBV5-1 to TRBJ1-5; tentative D call: TRBD1 (6 bases). This CDR3 spans 14 amino acids. The V end lost 4 bases, the J end lost 3 bases, and 11 bases lay between the germline ends. CDR1 SGHRS and CDR2 YFSETQ come from the germline V gene. As DNA, the CDR3 is TGCGCCAGCAGCCCACAGGGCAACAATCAGCCCCAGCATTTT. It is translated as CASSPQGNNQPQHF.

The chain is built from TRBV7-9 and TRBJ2-3; no clear D. The CDR3 contains 13 residues. CDR1 and CDR2 (germline): SEHNR, FQNEAQ (reference sequence). V shed 5 bases and J shed 3 bases, with 9 bases lying between them. In nucleotides, the CDR3 is TGTGCCAGCAGCCCCCGGAGAACAGATACGCAGTATTTT. Its translation is CASSPRRTDTQYF.

This clone showed up just once. The chain uses TRBV29-1 and TRBJ2-2; a weak D match, TRBD2 (7 bases). The CDR3 consists of 14 residues. Germline values: CDR1 SQVTM, CDR2 ANQGSEA. The V gene lost 6 bases and the J gene lost 3 bases, with 14 bases spanning the gap. CDR3 nucleotides: TGCAGCGTCGGGGGGCCGATCGACACCGGGGAGCTGTTTTTT. Protein product: CSVGGPIDTGELFF.

In nucleotides, the CDR3 is TGTGCCAGCAGCTTGGAACAGGGGGCGGGCTACACCGGGGAGCTGTTTTTT. This gives the protein CASSLEQGAGYTGELFF. The rearrangement links TRBV5-8 to TRBJ2-2; 9 bases are shared with TRBD1. In germline, CDR1 is SGHTS, CDR2 YDEGEE. This CDR3 comprises 17 residues. With 0 bases clipped from V and 3 bases from J, the junction kept 6 bases outside the gene matches.

This clone came up once. V is TRBV6-1 and J is TRBJ1-1; 9 bases align to TRBD1. The ends lost 4 bases at V and 0 bases at J; junction bases unmatched: 6. The CDR3 totals 16 residues. CDR1 is MNHNS, CDR2 SASEGT, per germline. The chain's CDR3 is CASSVTGGWMNTEAFF. The DNA of the CDR3 is TGTGCCAGCAGTGTAACAGGGGGCTGGATGAACACTGAAGCTTTCTTT.

The chain couples TRBV9 to TRBJ2-2; 7 positions agree with TRBD2. The length of the CDR3 is 16 residues. V was clipped by 0 bases and J by 6 bases; unmatched bases: 8. Germline assignment: CDR1 SGDLS and CDR2 YYNGEE. The CDR3 reads CASSVVPGGSAGELFF. The CDR3 nucleotides are TGTGCCAGCAGCGTAGTGCCCGGGGGGAGCGCCGGGGAGCTGTTTTTT.

The gene calls are TRBV7-9 and TRBJ1-3; maybe TRBD1 (5 bases). Germline CDR1 SEHNR, CDR2 FQNEAQ (reference sequence). With 2 bases removed from V and 0 bases from J, the gap between germline ends came to 11 bases. This CDR3 is built from 16 residues. The DNA for the CDR3 is TGTGCCAGCAGCTTAACCTCGACAGCCTCTGGAAACACCATATATTTT. Encoded protein: CASSLTSTASGNTIYF.

The rearrangement links TRBV28 to TRBJ2-5, with 9 bases aligning to TRBD1. Germline V gives CDR1 MDHEN, CDR2 SYDVKM. V was pared by 6 bases and J by 5 bases, with 1 base of the junction left unmatched. The CDR3 is 12 amino acids. CDR3 nucleotides: TGTGCCAGCAGCGGACAGGGGGAGACCCAGTACTTC. This sequence encodes CASSGQGETQYF.

This chain joins TRBV7-8 and TRBJ2-2; maybe TRBD1 (7 bases). This CDR3 is built from 16 residues. V lost 5 bases and J 6 bases, leaving 19 bases between the germline ends. CDR1 and CDR2 (germline): SGHVS, FQNEAQ. This chain's CDR3 is CASSPGGRGAAGELFF. CDR3 nucleotide sequence: TGTGCCAGCAGCCCAGGGGGTCGCGGGGCGGCCGGGGAGCTGTTTTTT.

The CDR3 nucleotides are TGTGCCAGCAGCGTAGGGGGACAGGGAGCTGGAAACACCATATATTTT. It specifies CASSVGGQGAGNTIYF. The chain couples TRBV9 to TRBJ1-3, with 9 bases matching TRBD1. This CDR3 is 16 amino acids long. Germline CDR1 reads SGDLS; CDR2 reads YYNGEE. Trimming took 0 bases from V and 2 from J; bases not matched to a gene: 3.

This clone is medium-sized within its sample. The V call is TRBV5-1, the J call TRBJ2-7; 10 bases align to TRBD1. This CDR3 region has 14 residues. With 3 bases clipped from V and 4 bases from J, the junction kept 4 bases outside the gene matches. Germline CDR1 SGHRS, CDR2 YFSETQ. The CDR3: CASSSDRGQYEQYF. The CDR3 bases are TGCGCCAGCAGCTCAGACAGGGGGCAGTACGAGCAGTACTTC. The complete variable domain, with remaining parts taken from reference TRBV5-1 and TRBJ2-7, reads KAGVTQTPRYLIKTRGQQVTLSCSPISGHRSVSWYQQTPGQGLQFLFEYFSETQRNKGNFPGRFSGRQFSNSRSEMNVSTLELGDSALYLCASSSDRGQYEQYFGPGTRLTVT.

This chain uses TRBV4-2 with TRBJ1-1, with 7 bases that match TRBD1. The CDR3 has 14 amino acids. V was pared by 0 bases and J by 5 bases, with 3 bases of the junction left unmatched. Germline values: CDR1 LGHNA, CDR2 YNFKEQ. The CDR3 here is CASSQEEGATEAFF. CDR3 in DNA: TGTGCCAGCAGCCAAGAGGAGGGGGCGACTGAAGCTTTCTTT.

V is TRBV5-4 and J is TRBJ1-1; 8 nucleotides align to TRBD1. The CDR3 sequence is 19 residues long. CDR1 SGHNT and CDR2 YYREEE come from the germline V gene (reference sequence). Unmatched junction bases numbered 17, after V lost 0 bases and J lost 4 bases. CDR3 in amino acids: CASSLAPRRGRGRVTEAFF. CDR3 coding DNA: TGTGCCAGCAGCTTGGCCCCCAGAAGGGGCAGGGGGCGAGTCACTGAAGCTTTCTTT.

Note on this clone: The sample has other DNA sequences that encode this CDR3 too. The V and J genes are TRBV29-1 and TRBJ1-1, with D perhaps TRBD1 (5 bases). The CDR3 has 13 residues. V was clipped by 4 bases and J by 2 bases, with 11 bases between them. Germline CDR1 and CDR2: SQVTM and ANQGSEA. The CDR3 protein is CSVVGGVNTEAFF. Written as DNA, the CDR3 is TGCAGCGTTGTCGGGGGGGTAAACACTGAAGCTTTCTTT.

V usage is TRBV5-1 and J usage is TRBJ2-3, with 11 bases matching TRBD2. The CDR3 is made up of 14 amino acids. Germline CDR1 is SGHRS and CDR2 is YFSETQ. The ends lost 7 bases at V and 5 bases at J; junction bases unmatched: 6. The CDR3 nucleotides are TGCGCCAGCCGTTTAGCGGGGGGGCAAGATACGCAGTATTTT. Its protein is CASRLAGGQDTQYF.

The rearrangement links TRBV6-5 to TRBJ1-6; D is possibly TRBD1 (6 bases). This CDR3 has 14 residues. Germline CDR1 and CDR2: MNHEY and SVGAGI. V lost 5 bases and J lost 9, with 14 bases in between. Here the CDR3 DNA reads TGTGCCAGCAGTGAGGGACATTTACGTTCACCCCTCCACTTT. Residues: CASSEGHLRSPLHF.